One and the same sample provided the 28 T cell receptor beta chains below, sequenced in a study of cytomegalovirus exposure and HLA in healthy donors (dated by TCRdb to about 2017). The protocol used for the library was the immunoSEQ multiplex PCR assay. Not all clones reach the TCRdb copy of this immuneACCESS table, which keeps in-frame sequences only. Checked studies attribute under half of the gap to unresolved V genes and leave the rest unexplained. The sample has 250,000 to 350,000 clones on record, around 90% of them singletons. The ten largest clones capture approximately 0.96% of the sample. The sequencing sample was made of PBMCs. Every receptor here comes from a young man in good health and CMV-seronegative.

The chain combines TRBV6-5 with TRBJ1-3, with 7 positions matching TRBD1. Germline V gene lookup returns CDR1 MNHEY and CDR2 SVGAGI. V was clipped by 10 bases and J by 2 bases; unmatched bases: 8. The CDR3 is 14 amino acids. The CDR3 here is CATIPQGTGNTIYF. The CDR3 nucleotides are TGTGCCACCATCCCACAGGGGACTGGAAACACCATATATTTT.

This rearrangement joins TRBV4-3 to TRBJ1-6; D uncertain. This CDR3 has 19 residues. Looked up from germline, CDR1 is LGHNA and CDR2 is YSLEER. Trimming took off 0 bases at V and 0 bases at J, with 15 bases between the two ends. The chain's CDR3 is CASSQERAGQSSYNSPLHF. In DNA form, the CDR3 reads TGCGCCAGCAGCCAAGAGAGGGCCGGTCAGAGCTCCTATAATTCACCCCTCCACTTT.

This chain connects TRBV6-1 to TRBJ1-2; 9 bases agree with TRBD1. The CDR3 sequence is 13 residues long. Germline CDR1 reads MNHNS; CDR2 reads SASEGT. V gave up 6 bases and J gave up 10 bases; unmatched junction bases: 9. The CDR3 sequence is CASSLPGQGHYTF. As DNA, the CDR3 is TGTGCCAGCAGCCTACCGGGACAGGGTCACTACACCTTC.

This chain connects TRBV29-1 to TRBJ2-5; 7 bases agree with TRBD1. CDR1 and CDR2 (germline): SQVTM, ANQGSEA. V lost 7 bases, J lost 7 bases, and 12 bases stayed unmatched. The CDR3 contains 13 residues. In nucleotides, the CDR3 is TGCAGCGCCAGGGCAGGGGGTGTCAGGACCCAGTACTTC. Protein product: CSARAGGVRTQYF.

The chain has TRBV6-6 and TRBJ2-5; the match to TRBD1 covers 10 bases. This CDR3 is built from 14 residues. V lost 4 bases, J lost 4 bases, and 3 bases stayed unmatched. Germline CDR1 is MNHNY and CDR2 is SVGAGI (reference sequence). The CDR3 protein is CASSWGTGVETQYF. For the CDR3, the DNA is TGTGCCAGCAGTTGGGGGACAGGGGTAGAGACCCAGTACTTC.

The chain links TRBV6-5 to TRBJ1-2; 8 nucleotides agree with TRBD1. The V gene's germline CDR1 is MNHEY and CDR2 SVGAGI. Trimming took 6 bases from V and 1 from J; bases not matched to a gene: 4. There are 14 residues in the CDR3. The CDR3 reads CASSKTGGNYGYTF. The CDR3 DNA is TGTGCCAGCAGCAAAACAGGGGGTAACTATGGCTACACCTTC.

The rearrangement joins TRBV14 to TRBJ2-1; the match to TRBD1 covers 11 bases. CDR3 length: 13 amino acids. The V gene end was trimmed by 6 bases and the J gene end by 7 bases; junction bases not matched to a gene: 2. Germline CDR1 is SGHDN and CDR2 is FVKESK. The CDR3 reads CASRDRGRNEQFF. CDR3 in DNA: TGTGCCAGCAGGGACAGGGGGCGGAATGAGCAGTTCTTC.

The rearrangement joins TRBV7-9 to TRBJ1-5; 8 nucleotides line up with TRBD1. This CDR3 region has 15 residues. V lost 4 bases to trimming and J lost 3 bases; unmatched junction nucleotides: 5. Per germline, CDR1 SEHNR and CDR2 FQNEAQ (reference sequence). CDR3 in amino acids: CASSWGQELNQPQHF. As DNA, the CDR3 is TGTGCCAGCAGCTGGGGACAGGAACTCAATCAGCCCCAGCATTTT.

The rearrangement joins TRBV6-5 to TRBJ2-7; 8 nucleotides match TRBD1. The V segment lost 5 bases and the J segment 6 bases; nucleotides outside the gene matches: 6. The CDR3 sequence is 13 residues long. The germline V gene encodes CDR1 MNHEY and CDR2 SVGAGI. The CDR3 DNA sequence: TGTGCCAGCAGTCAGACAGGGGAAGGCGAGCAGTACTTC. Translated: CASSQTGEGEQYF.

This sequence joins TRBV10-2 and TRBJ2-7; 10 bases are shared with TRBD2. The germline V gene encodes CDR1 WSHSY and CDR2 SAAADI. The V segment lost 3 bases and the J segment 2 bases; nucleotides outside the gene matches: 4. The CDR3 has 15 residues. CDR3 coding DNA: TGCGCCAGCAGTGATACTAGCGGGGCGACCTACGAGCAGTACTTC. Translated, it gives CASSDTSGATYEQYF.

The J gene is TRBJ1-2, the V gene TRBV5-1; D not resolved. Trimming pared 1 base from V and 3 bases from J, leaving 7 bases between. This CDR3 is built from 13 residues. Germline assignment: CDR1 SGHRS and CDR2 YFSETQ. The chain's CDR3 is CASSLWQDYGYTF. The CDR3 DNA follows: TGCGCCAGCAGCTTGTGGCAAGACTATGGCTACACCTTC.

The V gene is TRBV5-5, the J gene TRBJ1-2; D remains unclear. The CDR3 is made up of 13 amino acids. Germline V CDR1 and CDR2: SGHKS, YYEKEE (reference sequence). V was shortened by 0 bases and J by 6 bases, with 9 bases between the two germline ends. The CDR3 reads CASSLDRSHGYTF. DNA for the CDR3: TGTGCCAGCAGCTTGGATCGGTCCCATGGCTACACCTTC.

The chain couples TRBV4-1 to TRBJ2-7; TRBD2 might be the D (7 bases). CDR3 length: 14 residues. V was clipped by 7 bases and J by 1 base, with 14 bases between them. Germline CDR1 MGHRA, CDR2 YSYEKL. CDR3 sequence (DNA): TGCGCCAGCAAGCGGGGCACAGGGTCCTACGAGCAGTACTTC. Protein: CASKRGTGSYEQYF.

The chain uses TRBV2 and TRBJ2-7; 7 bases map to TRBD1. This CDR3 region has 12 residues. Germline CDR1 reads SNHLY; CDR2 reads FYNNEI. The ends lost 11 bases at V and 6 bases at J; junction bases unmatched: 10. The CDR3 DNA is TGTGCCCGGCGGACAGGAGGTGGCGAGCAGTACTTC. Protein sequence: CARRTGGGEQYF. The full variable domain, with the rest looked up from reference TRBV2 and TRBJ2-7, is EPEVTQTPSHQVTQMGQEVILRCVPISNHLYFYWYRQILGQKVEFLVSFYNNEISEKSEIFDDQFSVERPDGSNFTLKIRSTKLEDSAMYFCARRTGGGEQYFGPGTRLTVT.

The chain carries TRBV10-1 and TRBJ1-2, with D possibly being TRBD1 (5 bases). Trimming removed 2 bases from V and 8 bases from J, with 9 bases in between. Germline V gene lookup returns CDR1 WNHNN and CDR2 SYGVQD (reference sequence). This CDR3 is built from 12 residues. CDR3: CASSEAGHGYTF. CDR3 coding DNA: TGCGCCAGCAGTGAGGCAGGGCACGGCTACACCTTC.

The chain recombines TRBV5-6 with TRBJ2-4; tentative D call: TRBD2 (5 bases). Germline V lookup: CDR1 SGHDT, CDR2 YYEEEE. CDR3 length equals 15 residues. The germline V and J ends were trimmed by 2 bases and 7 bases, with 16 bases remaining between them. The CDR3 loop reads CASSFPSGGRNIQYF. CDR3 bases: TGTGCCAGCAGCTTCCCGAGTGGAGGTCGGAACATTCAGTACTTC.

This chain connects TRBV11-2 to TRBJ1-6; 8 nucleotides match TRBD1. Germline V gene lookup returns CDR1 SGHAT and CDR2 FQNNGV. There are 16 residues in the CDR3. V gave up 5 bases and J gave up 3 bases; unmatched junction bases: 6. CDR3 sequence reads: CASSTDRGHYNSPLHF. CDR3 nucleotide sequence: TGTGCCAGCAGCACTGACAGGGGCCACTATAATTCACCCCTCCACTTT.

This chain joins TRBV5-4 and TRBJ2-5; TRBD2 agrees at 9 bases. The length of the CDR3 is 17 residues. CDR1 is SGHNT, CDR2 YYREEE, per germline (reference sequence). V shed 4 bases and J 0 bases; nucleotides not matched to a gene: 10. The CDR3 DNA reads TGTGCCAGCAGCGTTGGGTGGCTAGCGGGGCACCAAGAGACCCAGTACTTC. It codes for CASSVGWLAGHQETQYF.

This chain uses TRBV6-5 with TRBJ1-1; D possibly corresponds to TRBD1 (5 bases). The V gene lost 2 bases and the J gene lost 1 base, with 11 bases spanning the gap. Germline CDR1 MNHEY, CDR2 SVGAGI. The length of the CDR3 is 15 residues. The CDR3: CASSYQLGRNTEAFF. In DNA, the CDR3 is TGTGCCAGCAGTTACCAACTGGGGCGGAACACTGAAGCTTTCTTT.

This chain uses TRBV7-9 with TRBJ2-7; D is undetermined. CDR3 length: 12 amino acids. Germline loops: CDR1 SEHNR, CDR2 FQNEAQ (reference sequence). V was pared by 4 bases and J by 6 bases, with 10 bases between. The CDR3 here is CASSSPPFEQYF. The DNA of the CDR3 is TGTGCCAGCAGCTCCCCCCCATTCGAGCAGTACTTC.

The gene calls are TRBV10-3 and TRBJ1-2; D may be TRBD1 (6 bases). The CDR3 is 13 residues long. V lost 3 bases, J lost 2 bases, and 7 bases lay in between. From germline, CDR1 is ENHRY and CDR2 SYGVKD. In DNA form, the CDR3 reads TGTGCCATCAGTGAACAGGGAAACTATGGCTACACCTTC. It encodes CAISEQGNYGYTF.

The chain couples TRBV27 to TRBJ2-3; 9 bases line up with TRBD1. J was trimmed by 6 bases and V by 2 bases; bases with no gene match: 6. CDR3 length: 15 amino acids. The germline V gene encodes CDR1 MNHEY and CDR2 SMNVEV (reference sequence). The CDR3 here is CASSLGTGTGDTQYF. The CDR3 nucleotides are TGTGCCAGCAGTTTAGGGACAGGGACGGGTGATACGCAGTATTTT.

The gene calls are TRBV23-1 and TRBJ2-3; 7 nucleotides line up with TRBD1. TRBV23-1 is designated an ORF whose function remains uncertain. The CDR3 has 15 amino acids. V gave up 3 bases and J gave up 1 base; unmatched junction bases: 4. The CDR3 reads CASSHPGQGTDTQYF. CDR3 sequence (DNA): TGCGCCAGCAGTCACCCCGGACAGGGCACAGATACGCAGTATTTT.

The chain is built from TRBV18 and TRBJ2-7, with D unresolved. Trimming stripped 2 bases from V and 6 bases from J, with 11 bases between. The CDR3 sequence is 13 residues long. Germline lookup yields CDR1 KGHSH and CDR2 LQKENI. CDR3 in amino acids: CASSPLDTLEQYF. The CDR3 DNA follows: TGTGCCAGCTCACCATTAGACACCCTCGAGCAGTACTTC.

This clone was observed a few times. The gene calls are TRBV6-4 and TRBJ2-1; tentative D call: TRBD2 (7 bases). The V gene's germline CDR1 is MRHNA and CDR2 SNTAGT. The CDR3 is made up of 16 amino acids. Trimming removed 6 bases from V and 4 bases from J, with 19 bases in between. In DNA form, the CDR3 reads TGTGCCAGCAGCGCCTTTGGGGGGGGCAGTTACAATGAGCAGTTCTTC. Its protein is CASSAFGGGSYNEQFF.

The V call is TRBV18, the J call TRBJ2-7, with 7 bases identical to TRBD1. Germline V CDR1 and CDR2: KGHSH, LQKENI. The junction had 3 bases not matched to a gene; V was cut back by 3 bases and J by 1 base. The CDR3 has 14 amino acids. Here the CDR3 DNA reads TGTGCCAGCTCACCTCGGGACAGTTCCTACGAGCAGTACTTC. The encoded protein is CASSPRDSSYEQYF.

The V call is TRBV27, the J call TRBJ2-3, with D maybe TRBD2 (5 bases). Germline V gene sequence: CDR1 MNHEY, CDR2 SMNVEV (reference sequence). Trimming pared 3 bases from V and 2 bases from J, leaving 15 bases between. The CDR3 spans 16 residues. CDR3 residues: CASSFEAVPPTDTQYF. As DNA, the CDR3 is TGTGCCAGCAGTTTTGAAGCGGTTCCGCCCACAGATACGCAGTATTTT.

The chain recombines TRBV19 with TRBJ1-2; 12 bases align to TRBD1. This CDR3 has 16 amino acids. Germline CDR1 LNHDA, CDR2 SQIVND (reference sequence). Trimming removed 7 bases from V and 7 bases from J; junction bases left unmatched: 13. The chain's CDR3 is CASTATGDRGLGGYTF. The CDR3 DNA follows: TGTGCCAGTACCGCGACCGGGGACAGGGGGCTTGGTGGCTACACCTTC.